This TCR beta chain was retrieved from a study of cytomegalovirus exposure and HLA in healthy donors. Looking at the study overall: About 85 million unique TCRs from HLA-typed donors were held in an early release of data.

The CDR3 length is 15 residues. Germline V gene data show CDR1 as SGHAT and CDR2 as FQNNGV. The V gene lost 5 bases and the J gene lost 2 bases, with 13 bases spanning the gap. Primers: 60 Vbeta forward and 13 Jbeta reverse. As processed by the authors: Unique TCR beta chains numbered about 72 million in a later analysis, with 10 million to 14 million shared. Some clones are missing from TCRdb's copy, which holds only in-frame ones; the method was immunoSEQ multiplex PCR. The D gene and trimming were derived from the DNA, and the V and J assignments and clone size from that table. The table has some 140,000 clones, around 10% seen once; the top ten hold about 7.5%. Overall study results and limits: According to an earlier analysis, most TCR beta V segments yielded productive rearrangements about 87% or about 30% of the time.

Points on this clone: As yet, its antigen is unknown.

The chain couples TRBV11-2 to TRBJ1-5, with D tentatively TRBD1 (5 bases). The receptor's source is a middle-aged woman in good health and CMV-seropositive. Sequencing was done on a sample of PBMCs. The CDR3 loop is CASSPRGGGNQPQHF. CDR3 nucleotides: TGTGCCAGCAGCCCTCGGGGAGGGGGCAATCAGCCCCAGCATTTT.